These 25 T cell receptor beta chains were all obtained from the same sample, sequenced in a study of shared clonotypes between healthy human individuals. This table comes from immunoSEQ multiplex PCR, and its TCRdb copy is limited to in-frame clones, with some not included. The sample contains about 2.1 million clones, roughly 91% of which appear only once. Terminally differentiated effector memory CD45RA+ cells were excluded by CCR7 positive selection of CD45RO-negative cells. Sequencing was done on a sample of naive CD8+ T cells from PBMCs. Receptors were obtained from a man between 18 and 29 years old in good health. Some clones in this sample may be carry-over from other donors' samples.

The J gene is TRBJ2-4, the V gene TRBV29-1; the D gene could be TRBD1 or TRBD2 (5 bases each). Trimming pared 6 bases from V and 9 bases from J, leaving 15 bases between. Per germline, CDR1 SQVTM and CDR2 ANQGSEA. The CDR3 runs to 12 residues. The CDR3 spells CSVRDGAGIQYF. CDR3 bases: TGCAGCGTGAGGGACGGAGCAGGCATTCAGTACTTC.

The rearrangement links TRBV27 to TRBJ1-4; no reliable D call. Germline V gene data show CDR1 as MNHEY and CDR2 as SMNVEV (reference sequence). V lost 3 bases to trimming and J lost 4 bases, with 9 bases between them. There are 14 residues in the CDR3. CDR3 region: CASSLVGGNEKLFF. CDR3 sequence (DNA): TGTGCCAGCAGTTTGGTTGGCGGTAATGAAAAACTGTTTTTT.

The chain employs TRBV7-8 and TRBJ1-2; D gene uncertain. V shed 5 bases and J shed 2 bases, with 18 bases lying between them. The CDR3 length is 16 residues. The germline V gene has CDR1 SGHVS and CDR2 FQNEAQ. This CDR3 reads CASSPFAGIRNYGYTF. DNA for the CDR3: TGTGCCAGCAGCCCCTTTGCGGGAATAAGAAACTATGGCTACACCTTC.

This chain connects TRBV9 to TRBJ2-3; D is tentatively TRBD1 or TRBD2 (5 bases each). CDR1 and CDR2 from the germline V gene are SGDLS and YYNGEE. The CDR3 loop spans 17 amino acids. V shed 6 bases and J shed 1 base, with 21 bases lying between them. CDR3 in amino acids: CASTPKARDRGTDTQYF. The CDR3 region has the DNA TGTGCCAGCACCCCAAAGGCGAGGGACCGGGGCACAGATACGCAGTATTTT.

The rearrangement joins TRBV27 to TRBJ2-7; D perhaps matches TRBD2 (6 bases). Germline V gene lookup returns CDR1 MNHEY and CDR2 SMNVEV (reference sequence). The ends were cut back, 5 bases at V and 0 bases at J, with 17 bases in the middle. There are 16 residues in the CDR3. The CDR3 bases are TGTGCCAGCAGTGCCTCCTTCGGGAGTCGCTCCTACGAGCAGTACTTC. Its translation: CASSASFGSRSYEQYF.

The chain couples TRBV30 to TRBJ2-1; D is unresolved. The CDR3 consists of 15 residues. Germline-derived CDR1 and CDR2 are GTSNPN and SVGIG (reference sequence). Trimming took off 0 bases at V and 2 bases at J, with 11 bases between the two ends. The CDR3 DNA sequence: TGTGCCTGGAGTGTAGGAAGCCTAACCTACAATGAGCAGTTCTTC. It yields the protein CAWSVGSLTYNEQFF.

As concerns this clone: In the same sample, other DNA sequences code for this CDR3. This chain's CDR3 is CASSSTGQETQYF. In DNA form, the CDR3 reads TGTGCCAGCAGTTCCACAGGCCAAGAGACCCAGTACTTC. V and J are TRBV27 and TRBJ2-5; weak D call: TRBD1 (5 bases). Trimming pared 4 bases from V and 1 base from J, leaving 7 bases between. The CDR3 extends over 13 amino acids. The germline CDR1 and CDR2 sequences are MNHEY and SMNVEV (reference sequence).

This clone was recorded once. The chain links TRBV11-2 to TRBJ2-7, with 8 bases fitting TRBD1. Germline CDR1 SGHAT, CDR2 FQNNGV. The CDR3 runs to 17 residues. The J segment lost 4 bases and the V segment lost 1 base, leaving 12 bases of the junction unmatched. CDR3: CASSLGGPGGLWYEQYF. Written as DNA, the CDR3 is TGTGCCAGCAGCTTAGGAGGGCCAGGGGGCTTGTGGTACGAGCAGTACTTC.

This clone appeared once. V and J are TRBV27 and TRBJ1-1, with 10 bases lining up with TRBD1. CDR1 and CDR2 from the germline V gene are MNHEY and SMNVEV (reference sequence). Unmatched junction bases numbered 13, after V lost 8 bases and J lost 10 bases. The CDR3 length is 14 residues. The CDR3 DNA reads TGTGCCAGCGTGACAGGGGGCCTTGCGATGGGAGCTTTCTTT. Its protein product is CASVTGGLAMGAFF.

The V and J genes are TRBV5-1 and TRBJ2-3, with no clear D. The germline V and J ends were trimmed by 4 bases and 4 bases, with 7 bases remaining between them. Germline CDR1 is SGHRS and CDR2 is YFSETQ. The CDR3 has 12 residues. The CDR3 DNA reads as TGCGCCAGCAGCCTCGATTCAGATACGCAGTATTTT. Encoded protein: CASSLDSDTQYF.

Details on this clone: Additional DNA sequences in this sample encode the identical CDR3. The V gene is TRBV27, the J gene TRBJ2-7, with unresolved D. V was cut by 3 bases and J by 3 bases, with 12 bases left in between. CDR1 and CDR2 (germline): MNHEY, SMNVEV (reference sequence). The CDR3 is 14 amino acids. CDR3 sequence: CASSFLGSGYEQYF. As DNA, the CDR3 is TGTGCCAGCAGTTTCCTAGGATCTGGCTACGAGCAGTACTTC.

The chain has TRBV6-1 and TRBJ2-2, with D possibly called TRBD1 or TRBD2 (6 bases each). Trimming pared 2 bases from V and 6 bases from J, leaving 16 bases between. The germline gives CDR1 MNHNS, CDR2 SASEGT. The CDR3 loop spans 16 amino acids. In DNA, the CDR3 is TGTGCCAGCAGTGAACCCGGACAGCCGGGAGCCGGGGAGCTGTTTTTT. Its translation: CASSEPGQPGAGELFF.

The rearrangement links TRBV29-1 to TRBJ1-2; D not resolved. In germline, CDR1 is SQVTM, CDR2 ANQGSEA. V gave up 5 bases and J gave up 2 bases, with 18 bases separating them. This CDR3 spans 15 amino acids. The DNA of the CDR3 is TGCAGCGTTTATGAGGGCTTTAACCACAACTATGGCTACACCTTC. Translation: CSVYEGFNHNYGYTF.

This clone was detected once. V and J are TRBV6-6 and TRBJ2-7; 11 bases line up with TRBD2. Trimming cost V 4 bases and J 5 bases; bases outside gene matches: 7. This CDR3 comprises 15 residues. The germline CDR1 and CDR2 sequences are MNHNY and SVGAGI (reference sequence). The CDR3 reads CASSSLAGGTHEQYF. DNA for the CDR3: TGTGCCAGCAGTTCGTTAGCGGGAGGGACCCACGAGCAGTACTTC.

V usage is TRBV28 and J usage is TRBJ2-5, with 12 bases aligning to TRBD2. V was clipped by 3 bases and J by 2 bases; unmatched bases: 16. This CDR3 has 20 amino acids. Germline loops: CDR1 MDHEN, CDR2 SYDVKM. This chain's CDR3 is CASSFWDRARTSGMQETQYF. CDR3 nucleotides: TGTGCCAGCAGTTTTTGGGACAGGGCGAGGACTAGCGGGATGCAAGAGACCCAGTACTTC.

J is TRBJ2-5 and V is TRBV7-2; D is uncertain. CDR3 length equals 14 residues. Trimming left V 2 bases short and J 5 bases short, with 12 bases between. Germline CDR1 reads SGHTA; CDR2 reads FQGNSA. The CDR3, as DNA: TGTGCCAGCAGCTTATTTTCCGTGACGGAGACCCAGTACTTC. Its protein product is CASSLFSVTETQYF.

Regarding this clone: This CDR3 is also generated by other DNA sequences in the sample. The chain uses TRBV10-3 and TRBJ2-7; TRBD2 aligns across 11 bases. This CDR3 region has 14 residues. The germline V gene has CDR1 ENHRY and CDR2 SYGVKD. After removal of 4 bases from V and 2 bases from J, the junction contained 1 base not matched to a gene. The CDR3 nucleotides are TGTGCCATCAGTGGACTAGCGGGGACCTACGAGCAGTACTTC. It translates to CAISGLAGTYEQYF.

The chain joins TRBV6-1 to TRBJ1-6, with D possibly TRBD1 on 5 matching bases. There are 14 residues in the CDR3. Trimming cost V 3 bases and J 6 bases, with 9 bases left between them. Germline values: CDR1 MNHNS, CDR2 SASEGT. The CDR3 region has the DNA TGTGCCAGCAGTGAGCAGGGTTCTAATTCACCCCTCCACTTT. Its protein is CASSEQGSNSPLHF.

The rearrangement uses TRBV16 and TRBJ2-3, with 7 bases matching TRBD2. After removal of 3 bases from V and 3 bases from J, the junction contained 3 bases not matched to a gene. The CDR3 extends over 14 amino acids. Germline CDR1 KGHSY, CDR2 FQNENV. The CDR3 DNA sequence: TGTGCCAGCAGCCACGCGGGAGTGACAGATACGCAGTATTTT. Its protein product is CASSHAGVTDTQYF.

CDR3 amino acids: CASSELGREEQETQYF. The CDR3 nucleotides read TGTGCCAGCAGTGAACTTGGGCGGGAGGAACAAGAGACCCAGTACTTC. This rearrangement joins TRBV6-1 to TRBJ2-5; the match to TRBD2 covers 8 bases. This CDR3 has 16 amino acids. CDR1 MNHNS and CDR2 SASEGT come from the germline V gene. J lost 2 bases, V lost 2 bases, and 7 bases had no gene match.

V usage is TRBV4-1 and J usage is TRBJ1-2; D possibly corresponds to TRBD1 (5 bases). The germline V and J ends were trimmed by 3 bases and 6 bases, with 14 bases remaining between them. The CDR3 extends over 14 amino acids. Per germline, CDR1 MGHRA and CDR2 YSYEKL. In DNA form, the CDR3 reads TGCGCCAGCAGCCAGGTCATTGGGGGGGATGGCTACACCTTC. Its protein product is CASSQVIGGDGYTF.

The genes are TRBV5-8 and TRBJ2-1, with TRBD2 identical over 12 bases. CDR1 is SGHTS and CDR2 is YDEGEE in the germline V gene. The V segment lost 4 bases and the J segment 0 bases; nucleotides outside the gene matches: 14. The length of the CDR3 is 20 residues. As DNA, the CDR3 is TGTGCCAGCAGCCCCGTCGGACTAGCGGGACCTTATAGCTCCTACAATGAGCAGTTCTTC. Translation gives CASSPVGLAGPYSSYNEQFF. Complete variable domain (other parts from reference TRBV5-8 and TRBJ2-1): EAGVTQSPTHLIKTRGQQATLRCSPISGHTSVYWYQQALGLGLQFLLWYDEGEERNRGNFPPRFSGRQFPNYSSELNVNALELEDSALYLCASSPVGLAGPYSSYNEQFFGPGTRLTVL.

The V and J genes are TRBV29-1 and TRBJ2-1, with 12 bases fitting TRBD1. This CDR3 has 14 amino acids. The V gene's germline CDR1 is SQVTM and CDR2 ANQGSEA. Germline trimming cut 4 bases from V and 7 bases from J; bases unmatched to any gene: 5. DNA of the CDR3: TGCAGCGTTGTGGGACAGGGGGCATTTAATGAGCAGTTCTTC. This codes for CSVVGQGAFNEQFF.

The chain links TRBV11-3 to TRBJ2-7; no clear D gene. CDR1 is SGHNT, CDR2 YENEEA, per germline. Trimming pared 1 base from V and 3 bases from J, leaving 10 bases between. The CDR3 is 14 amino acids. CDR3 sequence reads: CASSLVLGSYEQYF. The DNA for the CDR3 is TGTGCCAGCAGCTTAGTTCTGGGAAGCTACGAGCAGTACTTC. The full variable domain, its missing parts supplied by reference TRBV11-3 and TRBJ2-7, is EAGVVQSPRYKIIEKKQPVAFWCNPISGHNTLYWYLQNLGQGPELLIRYENEEAVDDSQLPKDRFSAERLKGVDSTLKIQPAELGDSAVYLCASSLVLGSYEQYFGPGTRLTVT.

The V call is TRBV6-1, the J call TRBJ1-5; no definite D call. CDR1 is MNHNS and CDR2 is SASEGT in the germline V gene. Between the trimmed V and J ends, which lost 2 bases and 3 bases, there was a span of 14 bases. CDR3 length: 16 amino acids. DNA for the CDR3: TGTGCCAGCAGTGAATTTTGGGTTAATAACAATCAGCCCCAGCATTTT. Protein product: CASSEFWVNNNQPQHF.